What follows are 25 T cell receptor beta chains derived from one specimen sequenced in a study of graft-versus-host responses after intestinal transplantation. These receptors have no known antigen. Here immunoSEQ multiplex PCR was the method, and the copy in TCRdb shows in-frame clones only, minus some. The data show roughly 80,000 clones, around 87% seen once. Sequences were derived from unstimulated CD8+ T cells sorted from spleen or lymph node cells, sampled before transplant. These receptors originate from a human donor who was the organ donor for an intestinal transplant.

The J gene is TRBJ1-3, the V gene TRBV6-5; 8 bases fit TRBD1. The CDR3 has 14 residues. V gave up 6 bases and J gave up 2 bases; unmatched junction bases: 3. In germline, CDR1 is MNHEY, CDR2 SVGAGI. CDR3 sequence (DNA): TGTGCCAGCAGCTTGGACAGGGCTGGAAACACCATATATTTT. Translation: CASSLDRAGNTIYF.

The chain is built from TRBV28 and TRBJ1-5; maybe TRBD1 (6 bases). The CDR3 length is 14 residues. V was shortened by 9 bases and J by 5 bases, with 17 bases between the two germline ends. In germline, CDR1 is MDHEN, CDR2 SYDVKM. This CDR3 reads CASLQGVGYQPQHF. The CDR3 bases are TGTGCCAGTCTACAGGGTGTGGGCTATCAGCCCCAGCATTTT. Full variable domain (rest looked up from reference TRBV28 and TRBJ1-5): DVKVTQSSRYLVKRTGEKVFLECVQDMDHENMFWYRQDPGLGLRLIYFSYDVKMKEKGDIPEGYSVSREKKERFSLILESASTNQTSMYLCASLQGVGYQPQHFGDGTRLSIL.

The V call is TRBV6-1, the J call TRBJ2-2, with TRBD2 matching over 8 bases. From germline, CDR1 is MNHNS and CDR2 SASEGT. CDR3 length: 17 amino acids. The junction had 7 bases not matched to a gene; V was cut back by 1 base and J by 3 bases. The CDR3 DNA is TGTGCCAGCAGTGAAGTACGGGGGGGGGCGTACACCGGGGAGCTGTTTTTT. Protein: CASSEVRGGAYTGELFF.

The V and J genes are TRBV4-1 and TRBJ2-3; 10 bases match TRBD1. The CDR3 covers 14 residues. V lost 7 bases and J lost 6; bases outside the gene matches: 7. Germline CDR1 reads MGHRA; CDR2 reads YSYEKL. The CDR3 DNA reads TGCGCCAGCACCCTCGGGACAGGGGCTGATACGCAGTATTTT. It codes for CASTLGTGADTQYF.

The chain has TRBV4-1 and TRBJ2-7; D ambiguous. Trimming took 0 bases from V and 5 from J, leaving 11 bases between them. This CDR3 comprises 14 residues. The germline gives CDR1 MGHRA, CDR2 YSYEKL. The CDR3 bases are TGCGCCAGCAGCCAAGAAGAGGCCGGACACGAGCAGTACTTC. Protein: CASSQEEAGHEQYF.

For this clone: The same CDR3 also results from other DNA sequences found in this sample. This sequence joins TRBV30 and TRBJ1-4, with D unclear. Trimming shortened V by 0 bases and J by 8 bases, and 7 bases separated the two germline ends. The CDR3 sequence is 12 residues long. Germline V lookup: CDR1 GTSNPN, CDR2 SVGIG (reference sequence). The chain's CDR3 is CAWSVLGEKLFF. CDR3 DNA sequence: TGTGCCTGGAGTGTACTTGGGGAAAAACTGTTTTTT.

V usage is TRBV6-1 and J usage is TRBJ2-7, with D perhaps TRBD2 (6 bases). Trimming cost V 4 bases and J 0 bases, with 10 bases left between them. Germline CDR1 MNHNS, CDR2 SASEGT. CDR3 length: 14 residues. This CDR3 reads CASSVGEASYEQYF. CDR3 in DNA: TGTGCCAGCAGTGTCGGGGAGGCCTCCTACGAGCAGTACTTC.

The gene calls are TRBV19 and TRBJ1-2, with a possible D match to TRBD1 (6 bases). The length of the CDR3 is 15 residues. The V and J ends lost 3 bases and 5 bases respectively, with 16 bases between them. CDR1 LNHDA and CDR2 SQIVND come from the germline V gene (reference sequence). CDR3 residues: CASSMRDTLRYGYTF. The CDR3 nucleotides read TGTGCCAGTAGTATGCGGGACACCCTTAGGTATGGCTACACCTTC.

This rearrangement joins TRBV5-1 to TRBJ1-1, with a tentative D call TRBD1 (6 bases). The germline CDR1 and CDR2 sequences are SGHRS and YFSETQ. Trimming shortened V by 4 bases and J by 7 bases, and 11 bases separated the two germline ends. The CDR3 is made up of 12 amino acids. The CDR3 reads CASSRTANEAFF. The CDR3 DNA reads as TGCGCCAGCAGCCGGACAGCCAATGAAGCTTTCTTT.

This rearrangement joins TRBV5-6 to TRBJ2-1, with D unclear. The ends were cut back, 2 bases at V and 6 bases at J, with 12 bases in the middle. The CDR3 contains 14 residues. The germline V gene encodes CDR1 SGHDT and CDR2 YYEEEE. The CDR3 DNA reads as TGTGCCAGCAGCTTCCCCGGGCAGGCCAATGAGCAGTTCTTC. Amino acid sequence: CASSFPGQANEQFF. Together with reference TRBV5-6 and TRBJ2-1, the CDR3 gives the full variable domain: DAGVTQSPTHLIKTRGQQVTLRCSPKSGHDTVSWYQQALGQGPQFIFQYYEEEERQRGNFPDRFSGHQFPNYSSELNVNALLLGDSALYLCASSFPGQANEQFFGPGTRLTVL.

The V and J genes are TRBV5-4 and TRBJ2-2; D is ambiguous. The germline V gene has CDR1 SGHNT and CDR2 YYREEE (reference sequence). This CDR3 comprises 12 residues. The ends were cut back, 5 bases at V and 5 bases at J, with 7 bases in the middle. The CDR3 is CASRGPTGELFF. CDR3 sequence (DNA): TGTGCCAGCAGAGGGCCGACCGGGGAGCTGTTTTTT.

The sample holds a few counts of this clone. V is TRBV6-5 and J is TRBJ1-1, with TRBD1 as a possible D gene (5 bases). The length of the CDR3 is 15 residues. V shed 2 bases and J shed 1 base, with 11 bases lying between them. Germline CDR1 and CDR2: MNHEY and SVGAGI. The CDR3 reads CASSYDSPTNTEAFF. Here the CDR3 DNA reads TGTGCCAGCAGTTACGACAGCCCTACGAACACTGAAGCTTTCTTT.

The rearrangement uses TRBV6-4 and TRBJ2-3; D is perhaps TRBD2 (7 bases). This CDR3 has 15 residues. V lost 0 bases and J 5 bases, leaving 12 bases between the germline ends. The V gene's germline CDR1 is MRHNA and CDR2 SNTAGT. This CDR3 is CASSDSGGAGDTQYF. CDR3 coding DNA: TGTGCCAGCAGTGACTCGGGGGGGGCCGGAGATACGCAGTATTTT.

The chain is built from TRBV30 and TRBJ2-7, with a tentative D call TRBD2 (6 bases). The ends were cut back, 5 bases at V and 2 bases at J, with 13 bases in the middle. There are 13 residues in the CDR3. Germline V gene lookup returns CDR1 GTSNPN and CDR2 SVGIG (reference sequence). CDR3 loop: CAWGTAGTYEQYF. CDR3 in DNA: TGTGCCTGGGGAACGGCGGGGACCTACGAGCAGTACTTC.

J is TRBJ2-5 and V is TRBV5-1; D is ambiguous. Germline values: CDR1 SGHRS, CDR2 YFSETQ. V was pared by 0 bases and J by 5 bases, with 8 bases between. The CDR3 has 13 residues. The CDR3 DNA is TGCGCCAGCAGCTTGGTGCTGGGGGAGACCCAGTACTTC. It is translated as CASSLVLGETQYF.

V gene TRBV10-2 combines with J gene TRBJ2-2; 7 nucleotides match TRBD1. The junction had 4 bases not matched to a gene; V was cut back by 6 bases and J by 0 bases. The CDR3 is 15 residues long. Germline assignment: CDR1 WSHSY and CDR2 SAAADI. The CDR3 region has the DNA TGCGCCAGCAGCCAGGGGACAGCGAACACCGGGGAGCTGTTTTTT. Its translation is CASSQGTANTGELFF.

The CDR3 loop reads CASGLGQSYEQYF. In DNA form, the CDR3 reads TGTGCCAGCGGGCTCGGACAGAGCTACGAGCAGTACTTC. The chain uses TRBV27 and TRBJ2-7, with a possible D match to TRBD1 (6 bases). The V end lost 8 bases, the J end lost 3 bases, and 14 bases lay between the germline ends. Germline V gives CDR1 MNHEY, CDR2 SMNVEV (reference sequence). CDR3 length: 13 residues.

The J gene is TRBJ2-1, the V gene TRBV19, with D tentatively TRBD2 (6 bases). Germline CDR1 LNHDA, CDR2 SQIVND (reference sequence). The CDR3 sequence is 19 residues long. Between the trimmed V and J ends, which lost 3 bases and 6 bases, there was a span of 27 bases. CDR3 nucleotide sequence: TGTGCCAGTAGTATTTATAACCCCCTTAGGCGGGGCAATGTCAATGAGCAGTTCTTC. This sequence encodes CASSIYNPLRRGNVNEQFF.

This chain links TRBV11-2 with TRBJ2-1; D might be TRBD2 (6 bases). Per the germline V gene, CDR1 is SGHAT and CDR2 is FQNNGV. Trimming removed 5 bases at V and 9 bases at J, with 11 bases between. This CDR3 has 12 amino acids. For the CDR3, the DNA is TGTGCCAGCAGCCTTAGCGGATTTGAGCAGTTCTTC. Amino acid sequence: CASSLSGFEQFF.

This chain joins TRBV4-2 and TRBJ2-3; possible D gene TRBD2, 6 bases. This CDR3 spans 18 amino acids. Germline values: CDR1 LGHNA, CDR2 YNFKEQ. The V gene lost 0 bases and the J gene lost 14 bases, with 30 bases spanning the gap. The CDR3 DNA follows: TGTGCCAGCAGCCAAGATCCGGGACTCCCAATGTCGCAGATAGACCCGTATTTT. Translation gives CASSQDPGLPMSQIDPYF.

The chain employs TRBV6-1 and TRBJ2-6, with TRBD1 as a possible D gene (5 bases). In germline, CDR1 is MNHNS, CDR2 SASEGT. Trimming removed 2 bases from V and 1 base from J, with 12 bases in between. The CDR3 length is 17 residues. In DNA, the CDR3 is TGTGCCAGCAGTGAAAGGAAACAGGTTTCTGGGGCCAACGTCCTGACTTTC. Encoded protein: CASSERKQVSGANVLTF.

This clone was seen a single time. This chain uses TRBV7-9 with TRBJ1-1, with D perhaps TRBD1 (6 bases). With 5 bases removed from V and 5 bases from J, the gap between germline ends came to 15 bases. CDR1 and CDR2 (germline): SEHNR, FQNEAQ (reference sequence). The CDR3 has 14 residues. The CDR3 sequence is CASSQQGFRTEAFF. The CDR3 coding sequence is TGTGCCAGCAGCCAGCAGGGGTTTCGGACTGAAGCTTTCTTT.

This clone is medium-sized within its sample. V usage is TRBV28 and J usage is TRBJ1-1; D is uncertain. The CDR3 totals 15 residues. Trimming took off 6 bases at V and 4 bases at J, with 18 bases between the two ends. The germline V gene encodes CDR1 MDHEN and CDR2 SYDVKM. The CDR3 protein is CASRPPSVGVTEAFF. The CDR3 DNA follows: TGTGCCAGCAGACCTCCATCAGTTGGGGTCACTGAAGCTTTCTTT.

Only one count was recorded for this clone. The sample holds other DNA sequences that translate to the same CDR3. V gene TRBV9 combines with J gene TRBJ2-7, with D unclear. V was pared by 0 bases and J by 4 bases, with 8 bases between. Germline-derived CDR1 and CDR2 are SGDLS and YYNGEE. This CDR3 spans 13 amino acids. The CDR3 here is CASSVDSGYEQYF. The CDR3 DNA reads TGTGCCAGCAGCGTAGATTCTGGATACGAGCAGTACTTC.

This rearrangement joins TRBV5-1 to TRBJ1-6; unclear D gene. CDR3 size: 17 residues. Deletions cut 0 bases from V and 0 bases from J, with 10 bases between. Germline values: CDR1 SGHRS, CDR2 YFSETQ. This CDR3 is CASSLGPGSSYNSPLHF. The CDR3 DNA is TGCGCCAGCAGCTTGGGACCCGGTAGCTCCTATAATTCACCCCTCCACTTT.